These 8 T cell receptor beta chains were all obtained from the same sample, sequenced in a study of cytomegalovirus exposure and HLA in healthy donors. PCR amplification relied on 60 Vbeta primers (plus 13 Jbeta primers). Sequencing was performed with immunoSEQ multiplex PCR; in TCRdb, only in-frame clones are kept and a portion is missing. Its listing shows 200,000 to 250,000 clones. The source material was PBMCs. These receptors came from a woman under 40 in good health and CMV-seropositive.

This sequence joins TRBV9 and TRBJ1-4; 9 bases line up with TRBD1. The CDR3 loop spans 15 amino acids. V was pared by 3 bases and J by 3 bases, with 3 bases of the junction left unmatched. Germline CDR1 is SGDLS and CDR2 is YYNGEE. CDR3: CASSGRDRANEKLFF. The DNA for the CDR3 is TGTGCCAGCAGCGGCCGGGACAGGGCTAATGAAAAACTGTTTTTT.

The chain combines TRBV4-1 with TRBJ2-5, with 12 bases identical to TRBD2. Trimming took 4 bases from V and 5 from J; bases not matched to a gene: 8. CDR1 is MGHRA, CDR2 YSYEKL, per germline. The CDR3 runs 16 residues. CDR3 in amino acids: CASSLEWTSGNETQYF. The CDR3 DNA reads TGCGCCAGCAGCCTAGAGTGGACTAGCGGGAATGAGACCCAGTACTTC.

The chain links TRBV27 to TRBJ1-6; 8 bases are shared with TRBD1. This CDR3 is 14 amino acids long. V trimming: 6 bases; J trimming: 8 bases; junction bases outside the gene matches: 6. Germline loops: CDR1 MNHEY, CDR2 SMNVEV (reference sequence). The CDR3 here is CASRPGQAHSPLHF. CDR3 nucleotide sequence: TGTGCCAGCAGGCCGGGACAGGCGCATTCACCCCTCCACTTT.

V usage is TRBV5-1 and J usage is TRBJ1-1; 11 bases are shared with TRBD1. Looked up from germline, CDR1 is SGHRS and CDR2 is YFSETQ. The CDR3 has 15 amino acids. The junction had 11 bases not matched to a gene; V was cut back by 9 bases and J by 4 bases. As DNA, the CDR3 is TGCGCCACTCTGGGACAGGGGGTAGGTTTCACTGAAGCTTTCTTT. It yields the protein CATLGQGVGFTEAFF.

This CDR3 is CASSQLPDRGNSPLHF. In DNA, the CDR3 is TGTGCCAGCAGCCAACTCCCCGACAGGGGTAATTCACCCCTCCACTTT. This chain links TRBV4-2 with TRBJ1-6, with 8 bases that match TRBD1. The germline V gene encodes CDR1 LGHNA and CDR2 YNFKEQ. This CDR3 spans 16 amino acids. V lost 2 bases, J lost 6 bases, and 6 bases stayed unmatched.

Worth noting for this clone: An end of the junction differs from the germline gene, which may be a read error. This sequence joins TRBV7-9 and TRBJ1-1; 8 bases align to TRBD1. Germline values: CDR1 SEHNR, CDR2 FQNEAQ (reference sequence). The CDR3 has 15 residues. This CDR3 reads CASSLGTGANAEAFF. The DNA for the CDR3 is TGTGCCAGCAGCTTGGGGACAGGAGCGAACGCTGAAGCTTTCTTT.

The V gene is TRBV10-3, the J gene TRBJ1-2; 7 nucleotides line up with TRBD1. In germline, CDR1 is ENHRY, CDR2 SYGVKD. V shed 2 bases, J shed 5 bases, and the junction held 5 bases outside the gene matches. The CDR3 is 14 residues long. The CDR3 DNA reads as TGTGCCATCAGTGAGGGGGACAGCCTATATGGCTACACCTTC. This codes for CAISEGDSLYGYTF.

This chain links TRBV7-2 with TRBJ1-5; TRBD1 might be the D (5 bases). Between the trimmed V and J ends, which lost 1 base and 0 bases, there was a span of 10 bases. The CDR3 runs 16 residues. The germline V gene encodes CDR1 SGHTA and CDR2 FQGNSA. This CDR3 is CASSLGAGNSNQPQHF. CDR3 coding DNA: TGTGCCAGCAGCTTAGGGGCAGGGAATAGCAATCAGCCCCAGCATTTT.